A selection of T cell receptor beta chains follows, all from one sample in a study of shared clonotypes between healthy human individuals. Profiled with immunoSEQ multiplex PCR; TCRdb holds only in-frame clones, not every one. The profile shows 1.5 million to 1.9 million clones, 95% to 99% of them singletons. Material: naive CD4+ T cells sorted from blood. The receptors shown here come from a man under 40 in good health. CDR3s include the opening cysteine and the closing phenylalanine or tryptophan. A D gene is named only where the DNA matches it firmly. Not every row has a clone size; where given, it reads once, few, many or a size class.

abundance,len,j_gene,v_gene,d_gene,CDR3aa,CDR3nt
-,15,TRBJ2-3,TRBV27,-,CASRDPHRGTDTQYF,TGTGCCAGCAGGGACCCCCACCGGGGCACAGATACGCAGTATTTT
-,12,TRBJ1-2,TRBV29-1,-,CSLLTGNYGYTF,TGCAGCCTCCTGACGGGGAACTATGGCTACACCTTC
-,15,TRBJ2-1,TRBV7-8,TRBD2,CASSRSGRLFNEQFF,TGTGCCAGCAGCCGAAGCGGGAGGCTCTTCAATGAGCAGTTCTTC
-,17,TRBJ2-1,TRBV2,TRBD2,CASRAIAGGSSYNEQFF,TGTGCCAGCAGAGCGATAGCGGGAGGGTCCTCCTACAATGAGCAGTTCTTC
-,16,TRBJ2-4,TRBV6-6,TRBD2,CASSYSAGVSQNIQYF,TGTGCCAGCAGTTACTCAGCGGGAGTCTCTCAAAACATTCAGTACTTC
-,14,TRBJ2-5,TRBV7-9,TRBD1,CASSHRGLWETQYF,TGTGCCAGCAGCCACAGGGGGCTTTGGGAGACCCAGTACTTC
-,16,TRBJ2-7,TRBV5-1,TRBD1,CASSHGPDRGIYEQYF,TGCGCCAGCAGCCATGGCCCGGACAGGGGAATATACGAGCAGTACTTC
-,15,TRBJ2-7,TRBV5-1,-,CASSPISRGPYEQYF,TGCGCCAGCAGCCCTATCAGCAGGGGACCCTACGAGCAGTACTTC
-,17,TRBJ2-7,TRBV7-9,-,CASSLALGLESGYEQYF,TGTGCCAGCAGCTTAGCGCTGGGATTAGAATCGGGTTACGAGCAGTACTTC
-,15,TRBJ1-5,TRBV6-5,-,CASRVDRNSGQPQHF,TGTGCCAGCAGGGTAGACAGGAACTCCGGTCAGCCCCAGCATTTT
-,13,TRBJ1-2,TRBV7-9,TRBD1,CASSLDRLYGYTF,TGTGCCAGCAGCCTGGACAGGCTCTATGGCTACACCTTC
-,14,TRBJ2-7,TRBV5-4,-,CASSHGRGSYEQYF,TGTGCCAGCAGCCACGGACGGGGCTCCTACGAGCAGTACTTC
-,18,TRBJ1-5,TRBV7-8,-,CASSLRGNRQSENQPQHF,TGTGCCAGCAGCTTAAGGGGTAACAGGCAGTCGGAGAATCAGCCCCAGCATTTT
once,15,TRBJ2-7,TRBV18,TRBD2,CASSPLGLADYEQYF,TGTGCCAGCTCACCACTGGGACTAGCGGACTACGAGCAGTACTTC
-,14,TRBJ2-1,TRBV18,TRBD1,CASSPDRGNNEQFF,TGTGCCAGCTCACCGGACAGGGGGAACAATGAGCAGTTCTTC
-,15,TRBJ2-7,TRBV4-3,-,CASSQDRGRAYEQYF,TGCGCCAGCAGCCAAGATAGGGGCAGGGCCTACGAGCAGTACTTC
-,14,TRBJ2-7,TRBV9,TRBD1,CASSARDRGLEQYF,TGTGCCAGCAGCGCCCGGGACAGGGGGCTCGAGCAGTACTTC
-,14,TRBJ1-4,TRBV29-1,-,CSVESSLGDEKLFF,TGCAGCGTTGAGTCCAGTTTGGGGGATGAAAAACTGTTTTTT
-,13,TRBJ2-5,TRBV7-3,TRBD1,CASSRTGEETQYF,TGTGCCAGCAGCCGGACAGGGGAGGAGACCCAGTACTTC
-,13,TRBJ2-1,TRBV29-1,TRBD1,CSATGGTYNEQFF,TGCAGCGCCACAGGGGGCACCTACAATGAGCAGTTCTTC
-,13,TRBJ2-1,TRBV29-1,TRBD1,CSVTGVTYNEQFF,TGCAGCGTTACAGGGGTAACCTACAATGAGCAGTTCTTC
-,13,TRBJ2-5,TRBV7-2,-,CASSLGLLQTQYF,TGTGCCAGCAGCTTAGGGCTTCTGCAGACCCAGTACTTC
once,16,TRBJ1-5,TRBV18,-,CASSAPGILGSQPQHF,TGTGCCAGCTCCGCCCCAGGGATTCTTGGTAGTCAGCCCCAGCATTTT
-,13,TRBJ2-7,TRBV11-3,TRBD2,CASSRRLADEQYF,TGTGCCAGCAGCCGTAGACTAGCGGACGAGCAGTACTTC
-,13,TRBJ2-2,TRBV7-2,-,CASSLRSTGELFF,TGTGCCAGCAGCTTGAGGTCAACCGGGGAGCTGTTTTTT
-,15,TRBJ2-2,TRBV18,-,CASSPDRTNTGELFF,TGTGCCAGCTCACCCGACAGAACTAACACCGGGGAGCTGTTTTTT
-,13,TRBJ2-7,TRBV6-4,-,CASSDTPQDVQYF,TGTGCCAGCAGTGACACCCCTCAGGATGTGCAGTACTTC
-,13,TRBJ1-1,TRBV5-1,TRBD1,CASSRQGRTEAFF,TGCGCCAGCAGCAGACAGGGTAGGACTGAAGCTTTCTTT
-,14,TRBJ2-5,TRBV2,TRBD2,CASPGGGRQETQYF,TGTGCCAGTCCCGGGGGGGGGAGACAGGAGACCCAGTACTTC
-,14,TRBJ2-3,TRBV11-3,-,CASSLEGRADTQYF,TGTGCCAGCAGCTTAGAAGGGCGCGCAGATACGCAGTATTTT
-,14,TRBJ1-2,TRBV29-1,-,CSVVVGYSNYGYTF,TGCAGCGTTGTCGTCGGATATTCTAACTATGGCTACACCTTC
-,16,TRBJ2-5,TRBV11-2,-,CASSPGGRAVSETQYF,TGTGCCAGCAGCCCTGGAGGCAGGGCGGTTTCAGAGACCCAGTACTTC
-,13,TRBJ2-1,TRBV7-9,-,CASSRGHYNEQFF,TGTGCCAGCAGCCGCGGACATTACAATGAGCAGTTCTTC
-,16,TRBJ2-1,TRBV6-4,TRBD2,CASSGAPGLAINEQFF,TGTGCCAGCAGTGGGGCCCCGGGACTAGCGATAAATGAGCAGTTCTTC
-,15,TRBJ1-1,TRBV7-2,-,CASSYTGTANTEAFF,TGTGCCAGCAGCTACACCGGGACGGCGAACACTGAAGCTTTCTTT
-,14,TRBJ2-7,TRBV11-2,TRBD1,CASSIGQGTVEQYF,TGTGCCAGCAGCATCGGACAGGGGACGGTCGAGCAGTACTTC
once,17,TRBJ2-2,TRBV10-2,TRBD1,CASSEPYRTGNTGELFF,TGCGCCAGCAGTGAGCCTTACAGGACAGGAAACACCGGGGAGCTGTTTTTT
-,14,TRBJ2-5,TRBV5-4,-,CASSFSRYQETQYF,TGTGCCAGCAGCTTTAGCAGGTACCAAGAGACCCAGTACTTC
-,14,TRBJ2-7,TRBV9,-,CASSVDFATAEQYF,TGTGCCAGCAGCGTAGATTTCGCCACGGCCGAGCAGTACTTC
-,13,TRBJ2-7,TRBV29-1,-,CSVARDTTYEQYF,TGCAGCGTGGCCCGGGACACCACCTACGAGCAGTACTTC
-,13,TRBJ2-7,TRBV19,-,CASSIQGTYEQYF,TGTGCCAGTAGTATTCAGGGTACCTACGAGCAGTACTTC
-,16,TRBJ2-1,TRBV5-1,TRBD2,CASSVIAGVLHNEQFF,TGCGCCAGCAGCGTCATAGCGGGAGTCCTCCACAATGAGCAGTTCTTC
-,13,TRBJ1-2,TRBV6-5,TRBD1,CARRQGPNYGYTF,TGTGCCAGGAGACAGGGACCTAACTATGGCTACACCTTC
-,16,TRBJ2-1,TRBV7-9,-,CASSLREGKKYNEQFF,TGTGCCAGCAGCTTAAGGGAAGGGAAGAAATACAATGAGCAGTTCTTC
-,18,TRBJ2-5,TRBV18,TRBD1,CASSLILNLGQGQETQYF,TGTGCCAGCTCACTTATCCTGAATTTGGGACAGGGGCAAGAGACCCAGTACTTC
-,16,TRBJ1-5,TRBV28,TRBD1,CASSLRSGGMGQPQHF,TGTGCCAGCAGTCTAAGGTCAGGGGGCATGGGTCAGCCCCAGCATTTT
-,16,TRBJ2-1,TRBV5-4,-,CASSLALSASGNEQFF,TGTGCCAGCAGCTTGGCCTTATCCGCATCCGGCAATGAGCAGTTCTTC
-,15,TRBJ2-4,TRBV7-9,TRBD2,CASSQSGRAGNIQYF,TGTGCCAGCAGCCAAAGCGGGAGGGCTGGAAACATTCAGTACTTC
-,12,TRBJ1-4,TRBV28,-,CASKVVNEKLFF,TGTGCCAGCAAAGTCGTAAATGAAAAACTGTTTTTT
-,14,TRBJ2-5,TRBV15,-,CATSRDRQQETQYF,TGTGCCACCAGCAGAGATAGGCAGCAAGAGACCCAGTACTTC
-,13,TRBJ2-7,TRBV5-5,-,CASSLADRYEQYF,TGTGCCAGCAGCTTGGCTGACAGATACGAGCAGTACTTC
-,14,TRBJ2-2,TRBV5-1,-,CASSLSANTGELFF,TGCGCCAGCAGCTTATCAGCGAACACCGGGGAGCTGTTTTTT
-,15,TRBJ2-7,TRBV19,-,CASSMAARGGYEQYF,TGTGCCAGTAGTATGGCGGCAAGAGGAGGCTACGAGCAGTACTTC
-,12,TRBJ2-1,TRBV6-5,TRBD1,CASSRPGQAQFF,TGTGCCAGCAGCCGCCCGGGACAGGCCCAGTTCTTC
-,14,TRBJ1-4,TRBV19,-,CASGRTANNEKLFF,TGTGCCAGTGGGAGGACGGCCAATAATGAAAAACTGTTTTTT